This record concerns one T cell receptor (beta chain) sequence. Clones were read by immunoSEQ multiplex PCR, and TCRdb kept only the in-frame ones, dropping some. The table lists 70,000 to 90,000 clones, under 80% of them singletons. Trimming removed 2 bases from V and 8 bases from J, with 9 bases in between. Germline assignment: CDR1 ENHRY and CDR2 SYGVKD. The CDR3 spans 12 residues. The data are from a study of blood T cell repertoires in COVID-19. Study overall: Material from acute and convalescent COVID-19 was sourced from the United States, Italy and Spain. T cells, B-cell-depleted T cells, or PBMCs supplied cDNA or gDNA.

Sequencing was carried out using peripheral blood. The rearrangement links TRBV10-3 to TRBJ1-2; D remains unclear. The origin of this receptor is a human donor with acute or convalescent COVID-19. The donor label of this sample is uncertain. For the CDR3, the DNA is TGTGCCATCAGTGAGAGTCGGAGCGGCTACACCTTC. It encodes CAISESRSGYTF.